This T cell receptor (beta chain) was observed in a study of blood T cell repertoires in COVID-19. Germline trimming cut 1 base from V and 7 bases from J; bases unmatched to any gene: 7. The CDR3 is 16 residues long. CDR1 and CDR2 (germline): SEHNR, FQNEAQ (reference sequence). Some clones are missing from TCRdb's copy, which holds only in-frame ones; the method was immunoSEQ multiplex PCR. The data show fewer than 350,000 clones, around 89% seen once. This clonotype was obtained from a woman aged 18-29 years with acute COVID-19. J is TRBJ2-2 and V is TRBV7-9; 9 bases line up with TRBD1. The source material was PBMCs or T cells enriched from blood (not recorded which). The CDR3 protein is CASSLEFPDRGGELFF. CDR3 bases: TGTGCCAGCAGCTTAGAGTTCCCGGACAGGGGCGGGGAGCTGTTTTTT.